The 5 T cell receptor beta chains listed next were all sequenced from one sample in a study of cytomegalovirus exposure and HLA in healthy donors (dated by TCRdb to 2015 to 2018). Libraries came from the immunoSEQ multiplex PCR assay. The multiplex PCR relied on a mix of 60 forward primers for TCR Vbeta segments and 13 reverse primers for TCR Jbeta segments. TCRdb obtained this table from immuneACCESS and retained in-frame rearrangements with V and J assigned. These tables miss some clones; where compared with another copy, unresolved V genes account for less than half of the shortfall, and the remainder is unexplained. The sample table records 150,000 or so clones; about four fifths of these occur just once. The ten biggest clones cover over 2.5% of the sample. The specimen was PBMCs. These receptors were taken from a man aged 18 to 35 in good health and CMV-seronegative.

This clone showed up just a few times. The chain employs TRBV23-1 and TRBJ1-1; TRBD1 might be the D (5 bases). TRBV23-1 is an ORF for which the function is uncertain. This CDR3 region has 10 residues. V lost 11 bases and J 9 bases, leaving 13 bases between the germline ends. DNA for the CDR3: TGCGCCCGGGGGGACCCTCAAGCTTTCTTT. Protein product: CARGDPQAFF.

The chain is built from TRBV6-4 and TRBJ2-3, with D perhaps matching TRBD2 (5 bases). Per the germline V gene, CDR1 is MRHNA and CDR2 is SNTAGT. The CDR3 extends over 12 amino acids. V lost 4 bases, J lost 7 bases, and 9 bases lay in between. This CDR3 reads CASSGTENTQYF. In nucleotides, the CDR3 is TGTGCCAGCAGTGGGACTGAGAATACGCAGTATTTT.

V gene TRBV5-6 combines with J gene TRBJ1-1; D is unresolved. Germline CDR1 reads SGHDT; CDR2 reads YYEEEE. The V gene lost 2 bases and the J gene lost 1 base, with 9 bases spanning the gap. The CDR3 extends over 14 amino acids. CDR3 protein: CASSFGRGNTEAFF. As DNA, the CDR3 is TGTGCCAGCAGCTTCGGGCGGGGGAACACTGAAGCTTTCTTT.

The CDR3 region has the DNA TGTGCCAGCAGTTGGGAGACAGGGACCTTAACCTACGAGCAGTACTTC. Translated: CASSWETGTLTYEQYF. The rearrangement links TRBV6-6 to TRBJ2-7; 7 nucleotides line up with TRBD1. Germline trimming cut 4 bases from V and 2 bases from J; bases unmatched to any gene: 11. CDR1 and CDR2 from the germline V gene are MNHNY and SVGAGI (reference sequence). The CDR3 sequence is 16 residues long.

The J gene is TRBJ2-3, the V gene TRBV5-6; 7 bases agree with TRBD1. V gave up 0 bases and J gave up 2 bases; unmatched junction bases: 6. Per germline, CDR1 SGHDT and CDR2 YYEEEE. CDR3 length: 16 amino acids. CDR3 sequence reads: CASSLGGTEITDTQYF. DNA for the CDR3: TGTGCCAGCAGCTTGGGTGGGACAGAAATCACAGATACGCAGTATTTT.